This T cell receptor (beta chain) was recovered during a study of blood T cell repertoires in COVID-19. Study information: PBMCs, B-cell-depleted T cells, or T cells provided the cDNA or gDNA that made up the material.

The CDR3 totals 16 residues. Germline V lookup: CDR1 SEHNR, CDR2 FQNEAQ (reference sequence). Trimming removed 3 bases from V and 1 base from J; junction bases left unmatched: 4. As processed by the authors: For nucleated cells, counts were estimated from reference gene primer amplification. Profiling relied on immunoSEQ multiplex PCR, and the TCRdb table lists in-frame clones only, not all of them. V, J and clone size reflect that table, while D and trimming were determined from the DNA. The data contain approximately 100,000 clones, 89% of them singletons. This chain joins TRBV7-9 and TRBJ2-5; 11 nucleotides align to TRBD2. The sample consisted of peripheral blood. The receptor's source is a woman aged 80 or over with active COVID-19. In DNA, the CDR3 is TGTGCCAGCAGCTTTGCCGGGACTAGCGGCCAAGAGACCCAGTACTTC. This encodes CASSFAGTSGQETQYF.